This is a list of T cell receptor beta chains from one sample in a study of Ad26.COV2.S vaccination and SARS-CoV-2 variants. TCRdb's table, derived via immunoSEQ multiplex PCR, lists solely in-frame clones and lacks some. The sample lists 200,000 to 300,000 clones, approximately 90% seen once, with around 10% in the top ten. The specimen was peripheral blood, collected in a trial of Ad26.COV2.S vaccine versus placebo. These receptor sequences come from a person aged 18-65 years who received the Ad26.COV2.S COVID-19 vaccine or a placebo. Each CDR3 is given with its conserved first and last residue. The D gene is left open where the match is weak. The listing skips clone size in some rows; elsewhere it reads once, few, many or a size class.

cdr3_aa cdr3_nt clone_size v_call d_call j_call
CASSQDHTGLQETQYF TGCGCCAGCAGCCAAGACCATACAGGATTACAAGAGACCCAGTACTTC - TRBV4-1 - TRBJ2-5
CASSLGTGVVGTDTQYF TGTGCCAGCAGCTTGGGGACAGGGGTTGTAGGAACAGATACGCAGTATTTT - TRBV7-2 TRBD1 TRBJ2-3
CSVVPGETEAFF TGCAGCGTTGTGCCCGGGGAGACTGAAGCTTTCTTT - TRBV29-1 - TRBJ1-1
CASSVAGTRGQETQYF TGTGCCAGCAGCGTCGCCGGGACTAGGGGCCAAGAGACCCAGTACTTC many TRBV9 TRBD2 TRBJ2-5
CASSSISLAQYF TGTGCCAGCAGCTCCATCTCCTTGGCCCAGTACTTC - TRBV11-2 - TRBJ2-5
CATARLASTDTQYF TGTGCCACGGCACGACTAGCGAGCACAGATACGCAGTATTTT - TRBV27 TRBD2 TRBJ2-3
CASSQEGRSGHTIYF TGTGCCAGCAGCCAGGAGGGGAGGTCGGGCCACACCATATATTTT - TRBV3-1/TRBV3-2 - TRBJ1-3
CASSSDRGIYGYTF TGTGCCAGCAGTTCGGACAGGGGGATATATGGCTACACCTTC - TRBV28 TRBD1 TRBJ1-2
CASIPGGVNTEAFF TGTGCCAGCATCCCGGGGGGGGTCAACACTGAAGCTTTCTTT - TRBV28 - TRBJ1-1
CASSETGGPGRVGSYEQYF TGTGCCAGCAGCGAGACGGGGGGCCCTGGCAGGGTCGGGAGCTACGAGCAGTACTTC - TRBV3-1/TRBV3-2 - TRBJ2-7
CASRGGWGGADTQYF TGTGCCAGCCGCGGAGGTTGGGGTGGCGCAGATACGCAGTATTTT - TRBV7-9 - TRBJ2-3
CASSLRQGASNEQFF TGTGCCAGCAGCCTCCGACAGGGGGCTAGCAATGAGCAGTTCTTC - TRBV5-5 TRBD1 TRBJ2-1